This paragraph covers one T cell receptor beta chain sequence. The antigen remains undetermined. This entry belongs to a study of T cell repertoires in cytomegalovirus infection. Turning to the study itself: Recently identified HLA-C-restricted CMV epitopes and well-studied HLA-B-restricted CMV epitopes were used by the study. From public TCR beta signatures came an indication of both CMV infection and matching HLA type. Study-level findings and limits: Adding up the frequency of public TCR beta families identified people who carried CMV plus the relevant HLA. The response measured ex vivo was dominated by TCR beta clonotypes (HLA-C-restricted and CMV-specific).

TCRdb reanalysed the reads using MiXCR and keeps one entry per CDR3 protein. This sample yields 700,000 to 950,000 distinct CDR3 sequences, of which 32% are seen a single time; over 10% belongs to the top ten. The CDR3 length is 15 residues. Germline V lookup: CDR1 MNHEY, CDR2 SVGAGI. The V end was cut by 0 bases, the J end by 5 bases, with 13 bases between. The sequences come from cultured CD8+ T cells from PBMCs, collected from culture after CMV antigen stimulation. The TCR sequence derives from a human donor in good health (CMV status not recorded). Some clones in this sample may be carry-over from other donors' samples. The V gene is TRBV6-5, the J gene TRBJ2-5, with D perhaps TRBD1 (5 bases). This CDR3 is CASSYSFSDIETQYF. The CDR3 DNA follows: TGTGCCAGCAGTTACTCGTTCTCGGACATTGAGACCCAGTACTTC.